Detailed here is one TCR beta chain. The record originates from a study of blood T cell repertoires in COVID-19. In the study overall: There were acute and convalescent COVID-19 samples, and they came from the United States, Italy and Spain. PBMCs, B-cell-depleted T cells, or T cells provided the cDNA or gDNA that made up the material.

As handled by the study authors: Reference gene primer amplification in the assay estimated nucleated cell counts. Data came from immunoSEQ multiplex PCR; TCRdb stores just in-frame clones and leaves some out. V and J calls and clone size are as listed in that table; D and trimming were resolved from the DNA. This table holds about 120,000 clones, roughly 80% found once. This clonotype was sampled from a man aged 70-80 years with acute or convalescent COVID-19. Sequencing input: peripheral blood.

The CDR3 DNA follows: TGTGCCAGCAGCCAAGATAAACAGGCCGGCACTGAAGCTTTCTTT. Amino acid sequence: CASSQDKQAGTEAFF. The rearrangement links TRBV3-1 (or the pseudogene TRBV3-2) to TRBJ1-1, with D perhaps TRBD1 (5 bases). In germline, CDR1 is LGHDT, CDR2 YNNKEL (reference sequence). The CDR3 is 15 residues long. Trimming took 0 bases from V and 4 from J, leaving 12 bases between them.